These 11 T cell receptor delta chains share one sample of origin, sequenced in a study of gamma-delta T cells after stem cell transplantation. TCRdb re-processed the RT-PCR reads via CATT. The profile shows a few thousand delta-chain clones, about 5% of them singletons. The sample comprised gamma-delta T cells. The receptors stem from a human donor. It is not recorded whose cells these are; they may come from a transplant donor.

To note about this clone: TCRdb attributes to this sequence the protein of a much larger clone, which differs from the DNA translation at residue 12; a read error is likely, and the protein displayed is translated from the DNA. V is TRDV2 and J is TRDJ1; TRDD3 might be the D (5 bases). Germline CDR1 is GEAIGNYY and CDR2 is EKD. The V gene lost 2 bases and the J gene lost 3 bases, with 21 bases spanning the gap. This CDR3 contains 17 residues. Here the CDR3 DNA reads TGTGCCTGTGACATGGTGGCAACAGTAAAGGGGGCCGATAAACTCATCTTT. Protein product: CACDMVATVKGADKLIF.

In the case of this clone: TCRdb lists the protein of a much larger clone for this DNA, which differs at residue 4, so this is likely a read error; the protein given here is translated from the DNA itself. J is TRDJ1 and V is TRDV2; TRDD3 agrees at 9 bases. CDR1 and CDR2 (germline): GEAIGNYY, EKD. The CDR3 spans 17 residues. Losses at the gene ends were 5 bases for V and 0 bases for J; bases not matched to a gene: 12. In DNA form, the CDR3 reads TGTGCCTGTGGCAACTTAAGGGCTGGGGGATACACCGATAAACTCATCTTT. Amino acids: CACGNLRAGGYTDKLIF.

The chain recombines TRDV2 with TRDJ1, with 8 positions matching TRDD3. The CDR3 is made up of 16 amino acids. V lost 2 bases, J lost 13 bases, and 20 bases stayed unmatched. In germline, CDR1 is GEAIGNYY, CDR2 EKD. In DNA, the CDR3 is TGTGCCTGTGACAAGCTGGGGGAAGGGGACACCGATAAGCCCATCTTT. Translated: CACDKLGEGDTDKPIF.

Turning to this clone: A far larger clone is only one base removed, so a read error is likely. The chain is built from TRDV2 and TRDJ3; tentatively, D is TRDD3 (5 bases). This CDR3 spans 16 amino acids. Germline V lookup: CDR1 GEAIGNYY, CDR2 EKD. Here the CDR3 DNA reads TGTGCCTGTGACCAGGGGCGCTCCTGGGACACCCGACGGATGTTTTTC. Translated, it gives CACDQGRSWDTRRMFF.

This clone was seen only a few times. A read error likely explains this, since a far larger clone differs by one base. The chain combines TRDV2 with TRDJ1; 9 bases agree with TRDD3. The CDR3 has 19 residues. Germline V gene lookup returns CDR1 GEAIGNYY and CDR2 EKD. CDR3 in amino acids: CARDALGDSSSANTDKLIF. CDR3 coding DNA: TGTGCCCGTGACGCGCTGGGGGATTCTTCGTCGGCCAACACCGATAAACTCATCTTT.

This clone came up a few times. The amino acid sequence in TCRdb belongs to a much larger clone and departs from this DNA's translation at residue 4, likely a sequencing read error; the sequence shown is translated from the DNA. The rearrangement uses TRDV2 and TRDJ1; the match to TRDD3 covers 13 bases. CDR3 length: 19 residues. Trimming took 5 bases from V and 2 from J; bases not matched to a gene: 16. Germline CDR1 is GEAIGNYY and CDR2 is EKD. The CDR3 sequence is CACGALLGDTKGWTDKLIF. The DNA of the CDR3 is TGTGCCTGTGGCGCCTTACTGGGGGATACGAAGGGATGGACCGATAAACTCATCTTT.

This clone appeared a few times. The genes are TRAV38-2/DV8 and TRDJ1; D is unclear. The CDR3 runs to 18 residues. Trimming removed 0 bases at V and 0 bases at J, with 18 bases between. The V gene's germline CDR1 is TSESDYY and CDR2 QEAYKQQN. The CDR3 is CAYRSAVVIPLYTDKLIF. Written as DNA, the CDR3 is TGTGCTTATAGGAGCGCGGTTGTTATACCGCTCTACACCGATAAACTCATCTTT.

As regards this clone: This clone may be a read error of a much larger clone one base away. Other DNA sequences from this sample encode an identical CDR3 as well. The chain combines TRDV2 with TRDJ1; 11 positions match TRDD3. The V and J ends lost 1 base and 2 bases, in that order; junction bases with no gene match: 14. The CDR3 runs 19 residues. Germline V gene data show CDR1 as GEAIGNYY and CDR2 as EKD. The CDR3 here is CACDTVEDWGIRGTDKLIF. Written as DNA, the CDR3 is TGTGCCTGTGACACTGTTGAGGATTGGGGGATACGAGGAACCGATAAACTCATCTTT.

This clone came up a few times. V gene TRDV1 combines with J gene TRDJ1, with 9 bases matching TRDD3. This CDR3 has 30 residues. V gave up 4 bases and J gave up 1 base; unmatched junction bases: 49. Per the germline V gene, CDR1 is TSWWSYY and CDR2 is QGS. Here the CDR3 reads CALGVTRGGPSDLLHRELGDGRAATDKLIF. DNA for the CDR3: TGTGCTCTTGGGGTCACCCGTGGGGGACCCTCCGACCTCCTCCATCGTGAGCTGGGGGATGGACGGGCGGCCACCGATAAACTCATCTTT.

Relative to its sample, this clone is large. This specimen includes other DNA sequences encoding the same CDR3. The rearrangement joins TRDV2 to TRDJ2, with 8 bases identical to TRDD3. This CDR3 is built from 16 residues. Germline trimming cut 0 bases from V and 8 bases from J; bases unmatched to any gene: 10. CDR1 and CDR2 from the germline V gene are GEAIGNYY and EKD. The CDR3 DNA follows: TGTGCCTGTGACACCGTGGGGGGGGATAATACGGCACAACTCTTCTTT. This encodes CACDTVGGDNTAQLFF.

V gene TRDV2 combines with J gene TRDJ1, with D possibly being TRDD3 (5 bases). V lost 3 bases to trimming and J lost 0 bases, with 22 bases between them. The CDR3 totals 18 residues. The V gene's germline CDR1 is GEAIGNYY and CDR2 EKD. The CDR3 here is CACDALGDKGMYTDKLIF. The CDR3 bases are TGTGCCTGTGACGCGCTGGGAGATAAGGGAATGTACACCGATAAACTCATCTTT.